These T cell receptor beta chains were read from a single sample in a study of regulatory T cells in long-lasting Graves disease. Each CDR3 protein is one row after TCRdb ran MiXCR on the multiplex PCR reads. The sample lists 550,000 to 700,000 distinct CDR3 sequences; 15% to 20% were seen once. This sample also appeared in a second study, on T cells in Graves' hyperthyroidism and ophthalmopathy.

Material: peripheral blood mononuclear cells (PBMCs), obtained at new diagnosis, from a patient treated with antithyroid drugs. These receptor sequences come from a man between 18 and 35 years old with Graves disease. CDR3s include the opening cysteine and the closing phenylalanine or tryptophan. Each record gives: D gene, V gene, J gene, clone size, CDR3 protein, CDR3 DNA. A D gene is named only where the DNA matches it firmly. Size values are once, few and many counts, or a class for expanded clones, and some rows have none.

d_gene: -
v_gene: TRBV28
j_gene: TRBJ1-1
abundance: many
CDR3aa: CASSSAGQGNTEAFF
CDR3nt: TGTGCCAGCAGTTCAGCGGGACAAGGGAACACTGAAGCTTTCTTT

d_gene: -
v_gene: TRBV30
j_gene: TRBJ2-2
abundance: -
CDR3aa: CAWDQGTGELFF
CDR3nt: TGTGCCTGGGACCAGGGGACCGGGGAGCTGTTTTTT

d_gene: -
v_gene: TRBV28
j_gene: TRBJ1-2
abundance: -
CDR3aa: CASSGAGGRNYGYTF
CDR3nt: TGTGCCAGCAGTGGGGCGGGGGGTCGTAACTATGGCTACACCTTC

d_gene: -
v_gene: TRBV12-3/TRBV12-4
j_gene: TRBJ1-1
abundance: -
CDR3aa: CASSPGGHTEAFF
CDR3nt: TGTGCCAGCAGTCCCGGGGGGCACACTGAAGCTTTCTTT

d_gene: -
v_gene: TRBV7-2
j_gene: TRBJ1-1
abundance: few
CDR3aa: CASSLGFGGNTEAFF
CDR3nt: TGTGCCAGCAGCTTGGGGTTCGGGGGCAACACTGAAGCTTTCTTT

d_gene: -
v_gene: TRBV18
j_gene: TRBJ2-4
abundance: few
CDR3aa: CASSPRQGGSKNIQYF
CDR3nt: TGTGCCAGCTCACCACGGCAGGGGGGATCAAAAAACATTCAGTACTTC

d_gene: -
v_gene: TRBV10-2
j_gene: TRBJ2-7
abundance: many
CDR3aa: CASSLQGLNYEQYF
CDR3nt: TGCGCCAGCAGCTTACAGGGCCTAAACTACGAGCAGTACTTC

d_gene: TRBD2
v_gene: TRBV10-3
j_gene: TRBJ2-3
abundance: many
CDR3aa: CAISLTSGSSDTQYF
CDR3nt: TGTGCCATCAGCCTCACTAGCGGGAGTTCTGATACGCAGTATTTT

d_gene: TRBD2
v_gene: TRBV28
j_gene: TRBJ2-4
abundance: few
CDR3aa: CASRTSGIKTKNIQYF
CDR3nt: TGTGCCAGCAGGACTAGCGGAATTAAAACCAAAAACATTCAGTACTTC

d_gene: -
v_gene: TRBV6-6
j_gene: TRBJ1-1
abundance: many
CDR3aa: CASSYSQQLYTEAFF
CDR3nt: TGTGCCAGCAGTTACTCGCAGCAGCTGTACACTGAAGCTTTCTTT

d_gene: TRBD2
v_gene: TRBV7-6
j_gene: TRBJ2-1
abundance: few
CDR3aa: CASSPGLAGGVNEQFF
CDR3nt: TGTGCCAGCAGCCCGGGACTAGCGGGAGGGGTCAATGAGCAGTTCTTC

d_gene: -
v_gene: TRBV28
j_gene: TRBJ1-4
abundance: many
CDR3aa: CASTPLGRGFEKLFF
CDR3nt: TGTGCCAGCACCCCTTTGGGCAGGGGCTTTGAAAAACTGTTTTTT

d_gene: TRBD1
v_gene: TRBV2
j_gene: TRBJ1-2
abundance: many
CDR3aa: CASRLTQGNGYTF
CDR3nt: TGTGCCAGCAGGCTCACACAGGGGAATGGCTACACCTTC

d_gene: -
v_gene: TRBV27
j_gene: TRBJ1-4
abundance: many
CDR3aa: CASSLAGGAPSGKLFF
CDR3nt: TGTGCCAGCAGTTTAGCGGGGGGCGCACCCAGTGGAAAACTGTTTTTT

d_gene: TRBD2
v_gene: TRBV7-3
j_gene: TRBJ2-3
abundance: many
CDR3aa: CASSTSGGSTDTQYF
CDR3nt: TGTGCCAGCAGCACGAGCGGGGGAAGCACAGATACGCAGTATTTT

d_gene: -
v_gene: TRBV10-1
j_gene: TRBJ2-7
abundance: few
CDR3aa: CASSDRASLSLYEQYF
CDR3nt: TGCGCCAGCAGTGATCGGGCTAGCCTTTCTCTCTACGAGCAGTACTTC

d_gene: -
v_gene: TRBV7-9
j_gene: TRBJ2-2
abundance: -
CDR3aa: CASSQQRMNTGELFF
CDR3nt: TGTGCCAGCAGCCAACAGAGAATGAACACCGGGGAGCTGTTTTTT